The subject of this entry is one T cell receptor (beta chain). Its antigen is as yet unknown. Every sample had a minimum of 6.5 million PBMCs isolated. Per sample, no less than 6 micrograms of total RNA were extracted. CDR3 size: 16 residues. Germline CDR1 is SEHNR and CDR2 is FQNEAQ (reference sequence). Trimming pared 1 base from V and 7 bases from J, leaving 17 bases between. These data come from a study of blood T cells in healthy people across ages. Study outcomes and limitations: With age, beta diversity per million T cells declined roughly linearly, significantly by 30 to 40.

Next came a second PCR, run for about 6 to 12 cycles, which used a sample-barcoded 5' primer along with a J-beta primer mix. Per-sample output comprised a minimum of 3 million paired-end reads containing CDR3. MiXCR, applied by TCRdb to the 5' RACE reads, yields one record per CDR3 protein. The data contain about 800,000 distinct CDR3 sequences, 58% of them singletons. This receptor was taken from a man younger than 40 in good health. The sequenced material came from blood. This chain uses TRBV7-9 with TRBJ2-4, with D uncertain. The CDR3 spells CASSLELTHPSNIQYF. The CDR3 DNA reads TGTGCCAGCAGCTTAGAGTTGACACATCCTAGTAACATTCAGTACTTC.